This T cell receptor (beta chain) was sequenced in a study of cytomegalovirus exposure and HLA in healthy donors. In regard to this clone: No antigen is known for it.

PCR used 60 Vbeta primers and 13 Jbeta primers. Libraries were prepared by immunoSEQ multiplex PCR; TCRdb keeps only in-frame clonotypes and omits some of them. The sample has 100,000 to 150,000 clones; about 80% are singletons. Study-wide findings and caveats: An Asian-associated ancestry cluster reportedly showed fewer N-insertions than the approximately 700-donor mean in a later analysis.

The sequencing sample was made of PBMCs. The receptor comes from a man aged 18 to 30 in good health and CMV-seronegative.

Here the CDR3 reads CASSFGTGGSNQPQHF. CDR3 DNA: TGTGCCAGCAGCTTTGGTACAGGTGGCAGCAATCAGCCCCAGCATTTT. This rearrangement joins TRBV7-9 to TRBJ1-5, with D tentatively TRBD1 (5 bases). Deletions cut 3 bases from V and 1 base from J, with 13 bases between. The CDR3 covers 16 residues. Germline loops: CDR1 SEHNR, CDR2 FQNEAQ (reference sequence).